This T cell receptor beta chain was recovered during a study of low-dose radiotherapy and immunotherapy resistance in tumors. Indicated time point: before trial treatment. Donors were given nivolumab, ipilimumab, aspirin, low-dose cyclophosphamide and low-dose radiotherapy. Both TCRalpha and TCRbeta chains were reverse transcribed with V-gene-specific primers. The TCRs were subjected to amplification over approximately 19 PCR cycles employing a constant-region primer in conjunction with a V-primer adapter. Following isolation, mRNA was amplified via in vitro transcription. MiXCR, run by TCRdb on the reads, gives a single entry per CDR3 protein. The data contain 80,000 to 95,000 distinct CDR3 sequences, 9.4% of them singletons. This CDR3 comprises 17 residues. J gave up 5 bases and V 1 base, and 5 bases lay outside the gene matches. Germline V gives CDR1 SGHTA, CDR2 FQGNSA. This clonotype was recorded many times.

The receptor was derived from a male donor with prostate cancer. This chain connects TRBV7-2 to TRBJ2-2, with TRBD2 matching over 12 bases. This material consisted of PBMCs, taken before treatment. The CDR3 bases are TGTGCCAGCAGCTTAGAACTAGCGGGAGGAGGGACCGGGGAGCTGTTTTTT. It is translated as CASSLELAGGGTGELFF.